This TCR beta chain was recovered during a study of long-term antiretroviral therapy in people with HIV. In the study overall: Of all samples, the earliest predate the 2015 immediate-ART recommendation by about a decade.

Regarding this clone: Its antigen is undetermined.

Version v3.0 of the immunoSEQ assay ran at survey level. Produced via immunoSEQ multiplex PCR; TCRdb's table is partial and in-frame only. The data contain around 32,000 clones, over 80% of them singletons. Each HIV participant was treated in the United States. V shed 3 bases and J shed 4 bases, with 10 bases lying between them. This CDR3 region has 13 residues. Per the germline V gene, CDR1 is GTSNPN and CDR2 is SVGIG (reference sequence). Study observations and caveats: Although diversity increased after ART, it remained lower than in transplant donor controls.

The specimen was unsorted PBMCs, collected 3.2 years before starting antiretroviral therapy. The V call is TRBV30, the J call TRBJ1-5, with D perhaps TRBD1 (6 bases). The receptor was isolated from a man aged 45-60 years with HIV. The CDR3 bases are TGTGCCTGGAGCGGAGGGGGAAATCAGCCCCAGCATTTT. Translation: CAWSGGGNQPQHF.